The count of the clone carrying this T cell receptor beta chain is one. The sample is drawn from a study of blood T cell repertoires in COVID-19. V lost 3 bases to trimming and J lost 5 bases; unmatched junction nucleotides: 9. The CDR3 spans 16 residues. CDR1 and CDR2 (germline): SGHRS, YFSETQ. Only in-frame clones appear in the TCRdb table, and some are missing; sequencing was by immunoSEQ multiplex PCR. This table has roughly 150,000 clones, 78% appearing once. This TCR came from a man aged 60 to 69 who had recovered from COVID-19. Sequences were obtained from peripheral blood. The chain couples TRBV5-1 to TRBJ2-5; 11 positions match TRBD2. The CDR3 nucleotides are TGCGCCAGCAGCTCGACGACTAGCGGGACTAGGGAGACCCAGTACTTC. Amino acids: CASSSTTSGTRETQYF.